This T cell receptor beta chain was obtained from a study of blood T cell repertoires in COVID-19. This clone has only a few counts. Per the study methods: Amplifying reference gene primers gave estimates of nucleated cell counts. Profiling relied on immunoSEQ multiplex PCR, and the TCRdb table lists in-frame clones only, not all of them. The V and J calls and the clone size are those of that table, but D and trimming were determined from the DNA. The sample includes 300,000 or so clones, about 90% of them seen just once. Study members were between about 18 and 100 years old and lived in 25 or so US regions. Participants had their cohort set by participant-reported clinical history. Recovered status in Cohort 3 required two negative PCRs, clearance, or symptom resolution. Sequencing input: PBMCs or T cells enriched from blood (not recorded which). This TCR was sampled from a woman in her 30s who had recovered from COVID-19.

The CDR3 DNA follows: TGTGCCAGCATTAAAAGGGGGCTGAACACTGAAGCTTTCTTT. This translates into CASIKRGLNTEAFF. The chain recombines TRBV28 with TRBJ1-1; 7 nucleotides align to TRBD1. Germline loops: CDR1 MDHEN, CDR2 SYDVKM. The CDR3 has 14 residues. Trimming at V came to 7 bases and at J to 0 bases, leaving 5 bases not matched to a gene.